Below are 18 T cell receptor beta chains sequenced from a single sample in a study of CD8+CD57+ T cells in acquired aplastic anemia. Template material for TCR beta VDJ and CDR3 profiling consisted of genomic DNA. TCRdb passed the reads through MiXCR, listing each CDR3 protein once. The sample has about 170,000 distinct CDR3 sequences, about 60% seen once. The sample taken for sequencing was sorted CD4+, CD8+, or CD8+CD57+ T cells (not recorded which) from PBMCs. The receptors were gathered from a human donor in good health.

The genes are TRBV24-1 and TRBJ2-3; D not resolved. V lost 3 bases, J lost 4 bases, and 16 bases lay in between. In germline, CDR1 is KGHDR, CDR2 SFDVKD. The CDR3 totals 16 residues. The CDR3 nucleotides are TGTGCCACCAGTGATCCGGACCGCCGGGCAGCAGATACGCAGTATTTT. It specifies CATSDPDRRAADTQYF.

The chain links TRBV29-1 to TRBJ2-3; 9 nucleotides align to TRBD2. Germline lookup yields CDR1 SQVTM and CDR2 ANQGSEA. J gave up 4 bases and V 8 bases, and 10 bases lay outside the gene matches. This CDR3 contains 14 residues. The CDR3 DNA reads TGCAGCCATGGCGGGGGGGGGGTGTCAGATACGCAGTATTTT. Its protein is CSHGGGGVSDTQYF.

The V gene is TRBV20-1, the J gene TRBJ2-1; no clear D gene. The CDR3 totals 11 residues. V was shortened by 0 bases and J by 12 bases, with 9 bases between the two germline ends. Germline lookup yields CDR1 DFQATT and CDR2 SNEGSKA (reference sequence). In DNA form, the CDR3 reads TGCAGTGCTAGAGACGCGCCAGGGCAGTTCTTC. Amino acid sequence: CSARDAPGQFF.

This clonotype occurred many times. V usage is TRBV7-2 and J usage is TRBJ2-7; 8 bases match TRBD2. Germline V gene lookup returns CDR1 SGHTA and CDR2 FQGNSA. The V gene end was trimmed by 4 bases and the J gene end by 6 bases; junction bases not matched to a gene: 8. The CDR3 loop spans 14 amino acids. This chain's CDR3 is CASSSGTSLGEQYF. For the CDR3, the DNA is TGTGCCAGCAGCTCGGGGACTAGTCTCGGCGAGCAGTACTTC. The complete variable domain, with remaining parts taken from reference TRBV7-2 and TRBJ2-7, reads GAGVSQSPSNKVTEKGKDVELRCDPISGHTALYWYRQSLGQGLEFLIYFQGNSAPDKSGLPSDRFSAERTGGSVSTLTIQRTQQEDSAVYLCASSSGTSLGEQYFGPGTRLTVT.

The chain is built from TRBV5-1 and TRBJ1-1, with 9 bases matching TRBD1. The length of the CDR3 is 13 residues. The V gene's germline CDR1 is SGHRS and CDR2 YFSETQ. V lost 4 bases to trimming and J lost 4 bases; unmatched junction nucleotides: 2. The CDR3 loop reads CASSQQGATEAFF. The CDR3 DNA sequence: TGCGCCAGCAGCCAACAGGGGGCCACTGAAGCTTTCTTT.

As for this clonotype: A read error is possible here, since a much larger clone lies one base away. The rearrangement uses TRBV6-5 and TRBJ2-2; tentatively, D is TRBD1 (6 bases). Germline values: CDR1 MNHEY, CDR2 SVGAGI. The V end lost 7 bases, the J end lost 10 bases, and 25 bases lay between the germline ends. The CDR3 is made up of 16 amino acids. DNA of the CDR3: TGTGCCAGCAATCCCCTCCGGGACATACAGTCCGAGGAGCTGTTTTTT. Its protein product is CASNPLRDIQSEELFF.

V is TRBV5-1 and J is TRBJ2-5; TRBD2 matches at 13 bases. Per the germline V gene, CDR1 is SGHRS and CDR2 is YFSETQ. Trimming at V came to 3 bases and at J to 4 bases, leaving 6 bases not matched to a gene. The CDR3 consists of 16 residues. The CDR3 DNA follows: TGCGCCAGCAGCTGGGCACTAGCGGGAGGGGTAGAGACCCAGTACTTC. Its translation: CASSWALAGGVETQYF. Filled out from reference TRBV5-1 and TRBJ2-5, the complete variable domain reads KAGVTQTPRYLIKTRGQQVTLSCSPISGHRSVSWYQQTPGQGLQFLFEYFSETQRNKGNFPGRFSGRQFSNSRSEMNVSTLELGDSALYLCASSWALAGGVETQYFGPGTRLLVL.

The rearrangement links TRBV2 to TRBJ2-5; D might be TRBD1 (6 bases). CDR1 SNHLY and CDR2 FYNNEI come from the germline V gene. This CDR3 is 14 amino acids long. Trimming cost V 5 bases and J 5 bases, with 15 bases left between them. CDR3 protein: CASSPNTGLETQYF. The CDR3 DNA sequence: TGTGCCAGCAGTCCTAATACAGGGTTGGAGACCCAGTACTTC.

CDR3 nucleotides: TGTGCCAGCAGCTCAGAAACGAGCAATCAGCCCCAGCATTTT. Protein product: CASSSETSNQPQHF. The chain has TRBV7-9 and TRBJ1-5; no definite D call. The CDR3 has 14 amino acids. Germline CDR1 SEHNR, CDR2 FQNEAQ (reference sequence). V lost 4 bases and J lost 1, with 8 bases in between.

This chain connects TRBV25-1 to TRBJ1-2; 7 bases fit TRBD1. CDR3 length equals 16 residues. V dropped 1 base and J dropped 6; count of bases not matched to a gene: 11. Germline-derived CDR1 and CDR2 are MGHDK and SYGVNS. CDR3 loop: CASSESSRQGSNGYTF. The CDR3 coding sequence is TGTGCCAGCAGTGAATCATCCCGACAGGGAAGCAATGGCTACACCTTC.

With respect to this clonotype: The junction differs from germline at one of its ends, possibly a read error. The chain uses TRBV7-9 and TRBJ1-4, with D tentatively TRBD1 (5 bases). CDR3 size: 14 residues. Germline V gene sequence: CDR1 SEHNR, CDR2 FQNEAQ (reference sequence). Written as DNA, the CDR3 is TGCGCCAGCAGCCAGGACACCTCCGTTGAAAAACTGTTTTTT. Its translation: CASSQDTSVEKLFF.

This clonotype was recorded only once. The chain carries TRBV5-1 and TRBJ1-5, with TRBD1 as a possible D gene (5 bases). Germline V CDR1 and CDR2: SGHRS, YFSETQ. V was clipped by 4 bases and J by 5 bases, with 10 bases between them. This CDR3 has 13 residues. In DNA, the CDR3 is TGCGCCAGCAGCCGGAAGGGACATCAGCCCCAGCATTTT. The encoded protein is CASSRKGHQPQHF.

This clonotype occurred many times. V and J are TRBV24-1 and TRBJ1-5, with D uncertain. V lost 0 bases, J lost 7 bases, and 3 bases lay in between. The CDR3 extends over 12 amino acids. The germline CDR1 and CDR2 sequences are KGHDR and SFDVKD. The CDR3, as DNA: TGTGCCACCAGTGATTTGGGGCAGCCCCAGCATTTT. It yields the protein CATSDLGQPQHF.

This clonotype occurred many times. This CDR3 reads CASSSPLTEAFF. In nucleotides, the CDR3 is TGTGCCAGCAGCTCCCCTCTCACTGAAGCTTTCTTT. V gene TRBV7-9 combines with J gene TRBJ1-1; unclear D gene. Between the trimmed V and J ends, which lost 4 bases and 4 bases, there was a span of 7 bases. The CDR3 is made up of 12 amino acids. Germline CDR1 SEHNR, CDR2 FQNEAQ (reference sequence).

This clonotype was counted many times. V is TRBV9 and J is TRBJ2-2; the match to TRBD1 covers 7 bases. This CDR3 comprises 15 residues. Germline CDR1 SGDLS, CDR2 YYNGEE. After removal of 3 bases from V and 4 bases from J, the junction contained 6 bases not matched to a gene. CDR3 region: CASSAPDRATGELFF. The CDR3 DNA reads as TGTGCCAGCAGCGCCCCCGACAGGGCCACCGGGGAGCTGTTTTTT.

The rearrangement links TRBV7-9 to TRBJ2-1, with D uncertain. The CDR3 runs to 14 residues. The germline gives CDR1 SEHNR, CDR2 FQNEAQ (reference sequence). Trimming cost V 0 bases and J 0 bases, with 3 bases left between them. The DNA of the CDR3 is TGTGCCAGCAGCTTAGCCAACTCCTACAATGAGCAGTTCTTC. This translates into CASSLANSYNEQFF.

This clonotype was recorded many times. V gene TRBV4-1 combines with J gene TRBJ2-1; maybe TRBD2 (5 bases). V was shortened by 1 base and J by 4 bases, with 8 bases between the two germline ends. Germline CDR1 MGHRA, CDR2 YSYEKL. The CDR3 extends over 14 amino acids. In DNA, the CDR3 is TGCGCCAGCAGCCAAGGGGGAGCTTACAATGAGCAGTTCTTC. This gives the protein CASSQGGAYNEQFF.

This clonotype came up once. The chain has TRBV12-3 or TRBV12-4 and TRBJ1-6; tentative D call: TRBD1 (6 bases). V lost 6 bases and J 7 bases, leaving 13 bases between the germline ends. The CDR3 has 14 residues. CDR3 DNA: TGTGCCAGCAGAGAACAGGGCTCGAATTCACCCCTCCACTTT. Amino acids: CASREQGSNSPLHF.